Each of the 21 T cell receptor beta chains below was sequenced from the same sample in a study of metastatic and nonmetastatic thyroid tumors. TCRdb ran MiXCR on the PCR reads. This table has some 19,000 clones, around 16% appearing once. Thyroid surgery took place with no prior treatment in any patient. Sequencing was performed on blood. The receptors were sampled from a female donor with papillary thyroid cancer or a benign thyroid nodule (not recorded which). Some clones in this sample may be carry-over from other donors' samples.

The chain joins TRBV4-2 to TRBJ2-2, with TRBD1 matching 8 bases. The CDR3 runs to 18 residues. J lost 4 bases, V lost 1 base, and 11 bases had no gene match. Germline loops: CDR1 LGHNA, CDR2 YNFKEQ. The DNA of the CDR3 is TGTGCCAGCAGCCAAGGTATGAGGGCAGGGGGCCTCACCGGGGAGCTGTTTTTT. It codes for CASSQGMRAGGLTGELFF.

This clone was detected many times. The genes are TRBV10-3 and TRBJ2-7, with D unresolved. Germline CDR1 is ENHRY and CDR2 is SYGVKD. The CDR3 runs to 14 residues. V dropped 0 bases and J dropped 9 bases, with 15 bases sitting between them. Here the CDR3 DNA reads TGTGCCATCAGTGAGTCGATAACAGTCACCCGGCAGTACTTC. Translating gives CAISESITVTRQYF.

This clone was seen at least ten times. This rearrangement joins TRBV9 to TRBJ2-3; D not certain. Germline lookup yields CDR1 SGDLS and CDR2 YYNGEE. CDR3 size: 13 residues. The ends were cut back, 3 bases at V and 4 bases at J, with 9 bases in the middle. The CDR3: CASSAQPADTQYF. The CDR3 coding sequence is TGTGCCAGCAGCGCCCAACCCGCAGATACGCAGTATTTT.

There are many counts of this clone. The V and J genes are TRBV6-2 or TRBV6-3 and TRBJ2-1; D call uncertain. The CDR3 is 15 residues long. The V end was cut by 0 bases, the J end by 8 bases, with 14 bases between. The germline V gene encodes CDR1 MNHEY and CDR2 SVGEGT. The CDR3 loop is CASSYSVGVFDEQFF. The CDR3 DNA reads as TGTGCCAGCAGTTACTCTGTGGGTGTCTTTGATGAGCAGTTCTTC.

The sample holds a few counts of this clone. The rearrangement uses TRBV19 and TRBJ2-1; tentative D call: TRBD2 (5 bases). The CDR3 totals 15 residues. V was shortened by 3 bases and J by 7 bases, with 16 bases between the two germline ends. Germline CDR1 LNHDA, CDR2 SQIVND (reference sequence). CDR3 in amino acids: CASSIGQDFRNEQFF. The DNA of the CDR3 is TGTGCCAGTAGTATTGGCCAGGACTTCAGGAATGAGCAGTTCTTC.

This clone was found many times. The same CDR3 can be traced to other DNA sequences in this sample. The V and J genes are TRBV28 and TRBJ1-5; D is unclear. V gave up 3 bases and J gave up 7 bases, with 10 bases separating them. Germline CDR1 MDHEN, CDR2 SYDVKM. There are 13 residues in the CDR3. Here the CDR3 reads CASSFTSGQPQHF. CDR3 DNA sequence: TGTGCCAGCAGTTTTACGTCTGGCCAGCCCCAGCATTTT.

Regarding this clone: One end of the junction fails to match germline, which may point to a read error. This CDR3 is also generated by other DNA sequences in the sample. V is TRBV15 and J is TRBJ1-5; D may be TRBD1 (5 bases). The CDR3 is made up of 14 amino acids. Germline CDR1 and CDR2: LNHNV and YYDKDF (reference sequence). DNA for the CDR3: TGTACCACCAGCAGGCATCAGGGTAATCAGCCCCAGCATTTT. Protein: CTTSRHQGNQPQHF.

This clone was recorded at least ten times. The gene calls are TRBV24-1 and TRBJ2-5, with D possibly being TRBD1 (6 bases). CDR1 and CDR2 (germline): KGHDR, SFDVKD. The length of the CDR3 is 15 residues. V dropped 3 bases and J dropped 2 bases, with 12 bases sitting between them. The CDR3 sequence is CATSDQTGRQETQYF. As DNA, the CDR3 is TGTGCCACCAGTGATCAAACAGGGAGACAAGAGACCCAGTACTTC.

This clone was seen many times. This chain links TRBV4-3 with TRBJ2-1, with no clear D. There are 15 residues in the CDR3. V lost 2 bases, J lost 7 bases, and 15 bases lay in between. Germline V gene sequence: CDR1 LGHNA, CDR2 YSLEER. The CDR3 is CASSQSGFSPNEQFF. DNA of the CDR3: TGCGCCAGCAGCCAATCCGGGTTTTCCCCAAATGAGCAGTTCTTC.

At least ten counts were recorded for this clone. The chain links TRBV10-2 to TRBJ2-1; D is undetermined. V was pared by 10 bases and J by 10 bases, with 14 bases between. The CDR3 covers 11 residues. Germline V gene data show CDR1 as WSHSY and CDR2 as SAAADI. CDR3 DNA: TGCGCCACCTCCCAGCAATTCGAGCAGTTCTTC. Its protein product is CATSQQFEQFF.

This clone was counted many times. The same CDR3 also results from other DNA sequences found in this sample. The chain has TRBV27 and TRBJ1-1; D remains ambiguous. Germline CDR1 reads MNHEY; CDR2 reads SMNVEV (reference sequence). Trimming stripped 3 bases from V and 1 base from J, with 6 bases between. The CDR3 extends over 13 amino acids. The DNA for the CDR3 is TGTGCCAGCAGTTTTAGAGGGAACACTGAAGCTTTCTTT. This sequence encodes CASSFRGNTEAFF.

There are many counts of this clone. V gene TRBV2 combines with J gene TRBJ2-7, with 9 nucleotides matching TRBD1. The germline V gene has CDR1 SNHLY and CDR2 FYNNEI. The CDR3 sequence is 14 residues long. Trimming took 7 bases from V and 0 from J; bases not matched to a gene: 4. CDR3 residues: CASNRDRDSYEQYF. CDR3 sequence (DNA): TGTGCCAGCAATCGGGACAGGGACTCCTACGAGCAGTACTTC.

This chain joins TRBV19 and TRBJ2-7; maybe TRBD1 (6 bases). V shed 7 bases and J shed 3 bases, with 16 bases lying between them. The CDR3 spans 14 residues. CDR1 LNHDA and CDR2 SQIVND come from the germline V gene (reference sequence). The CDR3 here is CASTHGRGSYEQYF. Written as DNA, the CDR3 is TGTGCCAGTACCCATGGCAGGGGAAGCTACGAGCAGTACTTC.

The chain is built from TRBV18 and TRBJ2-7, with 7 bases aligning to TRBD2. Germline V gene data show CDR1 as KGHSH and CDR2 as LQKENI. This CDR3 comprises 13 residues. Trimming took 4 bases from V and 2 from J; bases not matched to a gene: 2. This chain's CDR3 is CASSLAGAYEQYF. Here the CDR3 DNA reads TGTGCCAGCTCACTTGCGGGGGCCTACGAGCAGTACTTC.

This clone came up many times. This CDR3 reads CSASGPSGSGYNEQFF. The CDR3 nucleotides read TGCAGTGCTAGTGGCCCTAGCGGGAGTGGCTACAATGAGCAGTTCTTC. This chain links TRBV20-1 with TRBJ2-1; 10 bases map to TRBD2. V was pared by 3 bases and J by 3 bases, with 8 bases of the junction left unmatched. The CDR3 has 16 amino acids. The germline V gene encodes CDR1 DFQATT and CDR2 SNEGSKA (reference sequence).

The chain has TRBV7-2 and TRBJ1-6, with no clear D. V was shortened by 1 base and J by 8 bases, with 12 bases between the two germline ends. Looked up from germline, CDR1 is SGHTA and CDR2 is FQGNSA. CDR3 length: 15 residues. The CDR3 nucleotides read TGTGCCAGCAGCTTAGGTTGGGGTGGGGATTCACCCCTCCACTTT. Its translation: CASSLGWGGDSPLHF.

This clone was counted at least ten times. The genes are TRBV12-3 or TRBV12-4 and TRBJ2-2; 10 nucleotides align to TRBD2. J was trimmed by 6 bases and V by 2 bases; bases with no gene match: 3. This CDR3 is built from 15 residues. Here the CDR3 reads CASSLQREGPGELFF. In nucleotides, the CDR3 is TGTGCCAGCAGTTTACAGCGGGAGGGTCCCGGGGAGCTGTTTTTT.

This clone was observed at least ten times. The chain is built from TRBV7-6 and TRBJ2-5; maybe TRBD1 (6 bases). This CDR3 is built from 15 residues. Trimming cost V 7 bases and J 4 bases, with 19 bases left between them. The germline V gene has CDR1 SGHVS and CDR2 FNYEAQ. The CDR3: CASTHGGGEAETQYF. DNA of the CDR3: TGTGCCAGCACCCATGGTGGGGGCGAAGCAGAGACCCAGTACTTC.

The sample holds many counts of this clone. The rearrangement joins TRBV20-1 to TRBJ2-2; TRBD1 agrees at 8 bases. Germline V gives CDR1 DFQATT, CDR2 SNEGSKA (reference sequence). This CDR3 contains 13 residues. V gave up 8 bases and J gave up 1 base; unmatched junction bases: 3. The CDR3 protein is CSTGGMNTGELFF. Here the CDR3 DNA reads TGCAGTACAGGGGGTATGAACACCGGGGAGCTGTTTTTT.

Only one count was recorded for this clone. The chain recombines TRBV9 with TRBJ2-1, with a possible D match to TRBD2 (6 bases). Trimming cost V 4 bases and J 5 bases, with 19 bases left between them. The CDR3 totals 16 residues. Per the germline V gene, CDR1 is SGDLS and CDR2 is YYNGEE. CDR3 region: CASSSRTSTIHNEQFF. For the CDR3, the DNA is TGTGCCAGCAGCTCTAGAACTAGCACCATTCACAATGAGCAGTTCTTC.

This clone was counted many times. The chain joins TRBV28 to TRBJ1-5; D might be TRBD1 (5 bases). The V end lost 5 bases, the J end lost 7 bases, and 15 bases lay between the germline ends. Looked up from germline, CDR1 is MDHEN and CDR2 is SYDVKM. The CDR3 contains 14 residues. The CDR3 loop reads CASSPDIRFQPQHF. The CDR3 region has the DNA TGTGCCAGCAGTCCGGACATTAGGTTCCAGCCCCAGCATTTT.